This T cell receptor beta chain stems from a study of shared clonotypes between healthy human individuals. Genomic DNA belonging to each subset was distributed in equal measure over several immunoSEQ plates. Assay used: immunoSEQ multiplex PCR; TCRdb lists only in-frame clones, some missing. Of approximately 720,000 clones in the sample, 72% are singletons; the top ten hold approximately 1.8%. From germline, CDR1 is ENHRY and CDR2 SYGVKD. The CDR3 runs 14 residues. The trim removed 9 bases at V and 0 bases at J, leaving 4 bases unmatched. This receptor was obtained from a woman aged 25-40 years in good health. Source material: memory CD4+ T cells sorted from blood. This sample's subset: CD45RA-negative fraction. The chain couples TRBV10-3 to TRBJ2-3, with 9 bases identical to TRBD2. CDR3 DNA sequence: TGTGCCATAAGCGGGAGGACGAGCACAGATACGCAGTATTTT. It yields the protein CAISGRTSTDTQYF.